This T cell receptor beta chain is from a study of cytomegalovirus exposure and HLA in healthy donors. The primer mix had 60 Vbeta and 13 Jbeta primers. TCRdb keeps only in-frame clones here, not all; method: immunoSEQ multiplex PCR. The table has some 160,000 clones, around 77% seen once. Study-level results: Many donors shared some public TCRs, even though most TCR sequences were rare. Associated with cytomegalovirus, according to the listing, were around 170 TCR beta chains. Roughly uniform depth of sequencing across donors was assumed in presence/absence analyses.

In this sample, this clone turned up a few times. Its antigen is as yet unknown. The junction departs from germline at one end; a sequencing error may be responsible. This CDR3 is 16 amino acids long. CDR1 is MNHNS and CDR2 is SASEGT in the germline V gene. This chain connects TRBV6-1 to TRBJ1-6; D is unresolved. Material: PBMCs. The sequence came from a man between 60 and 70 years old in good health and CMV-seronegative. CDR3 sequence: CASSEVFPPYNSPLHF. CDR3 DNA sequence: TGTGCCAGCAGTGAAGTCTTTCCGCCCTACAATTCACCCCTCCACTTT.